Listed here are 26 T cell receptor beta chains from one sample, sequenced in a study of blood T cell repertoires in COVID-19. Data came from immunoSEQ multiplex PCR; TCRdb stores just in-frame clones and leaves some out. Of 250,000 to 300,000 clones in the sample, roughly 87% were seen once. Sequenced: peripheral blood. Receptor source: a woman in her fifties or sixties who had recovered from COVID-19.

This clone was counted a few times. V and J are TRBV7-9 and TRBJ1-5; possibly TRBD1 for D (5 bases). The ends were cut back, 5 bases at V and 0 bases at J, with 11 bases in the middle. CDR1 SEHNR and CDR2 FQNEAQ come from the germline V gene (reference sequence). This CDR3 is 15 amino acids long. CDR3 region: CASSPRGGSNQPQHF. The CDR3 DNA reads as TGTGCCAGCAGCCCCCGGGGGGGTAGCAATCAGCCCCAGCATTTT.

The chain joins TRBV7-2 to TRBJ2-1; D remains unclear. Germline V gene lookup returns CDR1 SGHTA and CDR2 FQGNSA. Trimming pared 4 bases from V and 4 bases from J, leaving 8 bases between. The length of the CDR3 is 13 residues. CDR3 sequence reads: CASSYSRYNEQFF. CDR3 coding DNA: TGTGCCAGCAGCTACTCACGATACAATGAGCAGTTCTTC.

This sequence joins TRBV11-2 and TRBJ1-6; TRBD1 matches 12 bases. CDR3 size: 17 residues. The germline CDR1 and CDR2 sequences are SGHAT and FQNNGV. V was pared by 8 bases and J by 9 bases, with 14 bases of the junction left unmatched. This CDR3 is CASAVTPGQGAISPLHF. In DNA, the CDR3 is TGTGCCAGCGCCGTAACTCCGGGACAGGGGGCGATTTCACCCCTCCACTTT.

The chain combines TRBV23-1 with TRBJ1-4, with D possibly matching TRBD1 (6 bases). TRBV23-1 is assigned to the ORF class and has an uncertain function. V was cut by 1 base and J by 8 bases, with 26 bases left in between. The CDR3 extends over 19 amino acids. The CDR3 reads CASSQLQPGHQESFEKLFF. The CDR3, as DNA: TGCGCCAGCAGTCAATTACAACCGGGACACCAGGAATCCTTCGAAAAACTGTTTTTT.

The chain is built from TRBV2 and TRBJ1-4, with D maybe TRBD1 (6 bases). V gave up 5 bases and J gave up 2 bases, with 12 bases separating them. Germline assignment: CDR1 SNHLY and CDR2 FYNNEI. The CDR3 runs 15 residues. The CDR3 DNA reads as TGTGCCAGCAGTTTTTACAGGGCCACTAATGAAAAACTGTTTTTT. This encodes CASSFYRATNEKLFF.

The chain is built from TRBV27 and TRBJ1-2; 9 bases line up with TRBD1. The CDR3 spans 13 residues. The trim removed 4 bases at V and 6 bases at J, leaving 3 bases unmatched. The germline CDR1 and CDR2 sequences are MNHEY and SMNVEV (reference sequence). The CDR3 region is CASSWTGVDGYTF. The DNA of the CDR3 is TGTGCCAGCAGTTGGACAGGGGTTGATGGCTACACCTTC.

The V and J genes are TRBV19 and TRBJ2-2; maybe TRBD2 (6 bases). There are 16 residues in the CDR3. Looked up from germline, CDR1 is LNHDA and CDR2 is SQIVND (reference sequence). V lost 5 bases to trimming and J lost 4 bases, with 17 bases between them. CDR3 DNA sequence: TGTGCCAGTAGTCAAAGGCGGGGAAGGGGCACCGGGGAGCTGTTTTTT. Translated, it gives CASSQRRGRGTGELFF.

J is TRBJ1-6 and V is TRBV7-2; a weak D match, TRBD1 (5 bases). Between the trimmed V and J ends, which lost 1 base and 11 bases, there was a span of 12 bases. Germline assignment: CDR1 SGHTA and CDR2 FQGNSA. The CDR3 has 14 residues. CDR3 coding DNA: TGTGCCAGCAGCTTAGGGTTCAGGGCGGCACCCCTCCACTTT. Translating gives CASSLGFRAAPLHF.

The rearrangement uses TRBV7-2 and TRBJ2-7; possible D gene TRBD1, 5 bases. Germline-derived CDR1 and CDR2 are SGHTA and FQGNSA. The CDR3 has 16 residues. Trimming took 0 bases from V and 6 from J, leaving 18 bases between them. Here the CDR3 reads CASSLALRQGGREQYF. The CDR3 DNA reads TGTGCCAGCAGCTTAGCGCTTCGGCAGGGTGGGCGCGAGCAGTACTTC.

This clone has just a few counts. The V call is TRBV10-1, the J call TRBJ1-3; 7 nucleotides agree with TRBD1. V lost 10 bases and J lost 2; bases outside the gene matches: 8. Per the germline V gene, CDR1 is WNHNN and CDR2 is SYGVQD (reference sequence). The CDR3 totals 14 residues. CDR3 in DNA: TGCGCCATCCCTCACAGGGGACCTGGAAACACCATATATTTT. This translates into CAIPHRGPGNTIYF.

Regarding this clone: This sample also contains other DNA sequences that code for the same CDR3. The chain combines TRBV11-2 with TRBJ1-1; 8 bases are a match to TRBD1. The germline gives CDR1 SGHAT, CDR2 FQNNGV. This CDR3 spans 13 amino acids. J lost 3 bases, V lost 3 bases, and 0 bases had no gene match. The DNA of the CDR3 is TGTGCCAGCAGCTTGGACAGGGACACTGAAGCTTTCTTT. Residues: CASSLDRDTEAFF.

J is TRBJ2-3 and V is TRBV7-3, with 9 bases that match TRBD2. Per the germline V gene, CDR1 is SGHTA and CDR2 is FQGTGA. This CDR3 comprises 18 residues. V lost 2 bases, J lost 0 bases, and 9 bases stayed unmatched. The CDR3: CASSLGGTSFSSTDTQYF. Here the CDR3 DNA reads TGTGCCAGCAGCTTAGGTGGGACTAGCTTCTCTAGCACAGATACGCAGTATTTT.

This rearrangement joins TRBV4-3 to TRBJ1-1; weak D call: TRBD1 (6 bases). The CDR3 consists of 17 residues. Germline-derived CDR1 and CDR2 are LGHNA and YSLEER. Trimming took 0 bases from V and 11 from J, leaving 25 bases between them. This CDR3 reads CASSQEGGNRVGEMAFF. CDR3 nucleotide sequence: TGCGCCAGCAGCCAAGAAGGCGGTAACAGGGTGGGAGAAATGGCTTTCTTT.

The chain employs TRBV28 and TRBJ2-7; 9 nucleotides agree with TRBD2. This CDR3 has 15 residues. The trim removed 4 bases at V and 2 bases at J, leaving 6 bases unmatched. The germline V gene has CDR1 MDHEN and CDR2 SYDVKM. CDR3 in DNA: TGTGCCAGCAGTTCCCCGTCTAGCGGGACCTACGAGCAGTACTTC. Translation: CASSSPSSGTYEQYF. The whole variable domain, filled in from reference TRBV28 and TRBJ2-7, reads DVKVTQSSRYLVKRTGEKVFLECVQDMDHENMFWYRQDPGLGLRLIYFSYDVKMKEKGDIPEGYSVSREKKERFSLILESASTNQTSMYLCASSSPSSGTYEQYFGPGTRLTVT.

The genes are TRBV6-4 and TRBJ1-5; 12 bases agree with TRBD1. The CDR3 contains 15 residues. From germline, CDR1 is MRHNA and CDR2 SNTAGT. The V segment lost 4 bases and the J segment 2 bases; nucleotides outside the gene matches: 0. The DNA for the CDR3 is TGTGCCAGCAGTGGGGACAGGGGGCGCAATCAGCCCCAGCATTTT. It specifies CASSGDRGRNQPQHF.

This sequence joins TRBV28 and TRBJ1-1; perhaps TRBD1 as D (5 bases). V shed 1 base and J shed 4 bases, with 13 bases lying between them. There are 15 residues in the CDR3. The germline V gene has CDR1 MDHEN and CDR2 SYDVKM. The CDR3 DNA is TGTGCCAGCAGTTTATTCGCGGGGCTGGGCACTGAAGCTTTCTTT. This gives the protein CASSLFAGLGTEAFF.

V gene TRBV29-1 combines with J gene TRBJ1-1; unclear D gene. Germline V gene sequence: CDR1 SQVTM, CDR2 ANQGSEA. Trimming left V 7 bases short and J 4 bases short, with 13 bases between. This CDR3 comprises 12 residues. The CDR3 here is CSDAWGGTEAFF. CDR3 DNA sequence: TGCAGCGACGCCTGGGGAGGCACTGAAGCTTTCTTT. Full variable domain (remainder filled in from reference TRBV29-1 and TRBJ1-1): SAVISQKPSRDICQRGTSLTIQCQVDSQVTMMFWYRQQPGQSLTLIATANQGSEATYESGFVIDKFPISRPNLTFSTLTVSNMSPEDSSIYLCSDAWGGTEAFFGQGTRLTVV.

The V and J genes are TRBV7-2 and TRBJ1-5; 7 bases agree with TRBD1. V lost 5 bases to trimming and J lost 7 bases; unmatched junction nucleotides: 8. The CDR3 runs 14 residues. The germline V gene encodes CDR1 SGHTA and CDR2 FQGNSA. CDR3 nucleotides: TGTGCCAGCAGCCCCCACAGGGGCTGGCAGCCCCAGCATTTT. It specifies CASSPHRGWQPQHF.

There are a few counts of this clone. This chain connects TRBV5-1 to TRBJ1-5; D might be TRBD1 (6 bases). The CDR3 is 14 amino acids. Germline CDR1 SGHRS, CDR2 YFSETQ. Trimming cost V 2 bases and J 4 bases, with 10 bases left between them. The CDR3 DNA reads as TGCGCCAGCAGCTTTGGGACACCGAATCAGCCCCAGCATTTT. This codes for CASSFGTPNQPQHF.

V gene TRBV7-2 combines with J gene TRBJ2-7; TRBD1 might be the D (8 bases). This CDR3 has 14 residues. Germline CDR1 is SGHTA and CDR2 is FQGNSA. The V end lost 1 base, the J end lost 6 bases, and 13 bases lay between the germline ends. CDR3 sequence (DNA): TGTGCCAGCAGCTTAGTGGGAGGGACAGGCGAGCAGTACTTC. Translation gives CASSLVGGTGEQYF.

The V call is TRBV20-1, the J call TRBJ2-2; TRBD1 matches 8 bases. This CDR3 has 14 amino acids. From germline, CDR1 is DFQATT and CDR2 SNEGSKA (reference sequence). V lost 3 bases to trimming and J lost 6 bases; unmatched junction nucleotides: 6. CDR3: CSASGQGAAGELFF. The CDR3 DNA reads TGCAGTGCTAGTGGTCAGGGGGCGGCCGGGGAGCTGTTTTTT.

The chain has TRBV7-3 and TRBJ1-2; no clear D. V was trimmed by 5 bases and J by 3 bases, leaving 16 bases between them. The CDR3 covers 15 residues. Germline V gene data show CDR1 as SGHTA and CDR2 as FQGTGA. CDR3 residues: CASSPGIGEDYGYTF. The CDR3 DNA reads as TGTGCCAGCAGCCCCGGGATCGGGGAGGACTATGGCTACACCTTC.

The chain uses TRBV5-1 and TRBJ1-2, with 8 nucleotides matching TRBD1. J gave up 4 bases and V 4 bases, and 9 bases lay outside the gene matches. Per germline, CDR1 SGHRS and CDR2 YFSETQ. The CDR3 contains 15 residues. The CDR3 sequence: CASSPITGGAYGYTF. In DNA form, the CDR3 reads TGCGCCAGCAGCCCTATCACAGGGGGGGCCTATGGCTACACCTTC.

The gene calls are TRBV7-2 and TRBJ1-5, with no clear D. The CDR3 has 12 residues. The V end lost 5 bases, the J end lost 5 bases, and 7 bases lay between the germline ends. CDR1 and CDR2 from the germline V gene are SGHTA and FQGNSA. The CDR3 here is CASSPPYQPQHF. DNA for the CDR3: TGTGCCAGCAGCCCCCCTTATCAGCCCCAGCATTTT.

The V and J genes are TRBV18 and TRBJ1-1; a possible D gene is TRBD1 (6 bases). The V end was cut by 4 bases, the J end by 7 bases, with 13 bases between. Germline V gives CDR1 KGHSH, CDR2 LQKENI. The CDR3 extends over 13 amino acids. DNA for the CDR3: TGTGCCAGCTCACTAAAACAGGGCATTGAAGCTTTCTTT. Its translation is CASSLKQGIEAFF.

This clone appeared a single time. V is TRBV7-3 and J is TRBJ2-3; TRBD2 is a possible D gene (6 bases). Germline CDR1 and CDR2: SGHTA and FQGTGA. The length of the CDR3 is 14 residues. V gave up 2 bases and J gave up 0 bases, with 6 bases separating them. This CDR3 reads CASSLAGSTDTQYF. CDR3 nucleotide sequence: TGTGCCAGCAGCTTAGCGGGGAGCACAGATACGCAGTATTTT.